This entry features one TCR beta chain sequence. This clonotype was counted a few times. The antigen it binds to is not known. Qualities for individual bases were not recorded, and no much larger clone is one base off. Explained via the paper, the time point label denotes: persistent/refractory GD, antithyroid drugs over 5 years with positive TRAb. For both TCR sequencing and RNA sequencing, RNA was extracted from PBMCs in TRIzol. The diagnosis of Graves' disease followed American Thyroid Association guidelines. Recruitment of patients was carried out at an endocrinology department in Xi'an, China. Each patient gave approximately 9.7 milliliters of peripheral blood, collected in an EDTA anticoagulant tube. Ficoll Paque Plus density gradient separation was used to isolate PBMCs, and no additional T cell sorting was done. An Agilent 2100 Bioanalyzer and agarose gel were used to check RNA quality, and a NanoDrop 2000 was used to measure RNA concentration.

This sample is drawn from a study of regulatory T cells in long-lasting Graves disease (dated by TCRdb to 2020 to 2022). Notes on the research overall: Persistent Graves' disease meant more than 5 years of antithyroid drug treatment with TSH receptor autoantibodies that stayed positive. This study used TCR sequencing and RNA sequencing of peripheral blood to compare persistent Graves' disease patients against newly diagnosed Graves' disease patients. The study took place in China and was registered as a clinical trial. TCR sequencing covered some 13 persistent and roughly 20 newly diagnosed Graves' disease patients, some 33 samples in total. In the clinical cohort, patients with persistent Graves' disease had used antithyroid drugs for an average of about 9.4 years.

V loses 5 bases, J loses 8 bases, and the germline ends lie 16 bases apart. CDR1 SGHTA and CDR2 FQGNSA were looked up in the germline V gene. From the cysteine up to the phenylalanine, the CDR3 has a length of 14 residues. Only CDR3 DNA is held: 42 bases, read in frame from base 1. Library construction relied on multiplex PCR. The sample was run on an Illumina HiSeq 4000. TCR beta libraries were built with iRepertoire HTBI primers and Arm-PCR amplification of CDR3 regions. Gel purification was performed on PCR products prior to sequencing. Regarding the original processing steps: Gene usage analysis of CDR3 amino acid clonotypes relied on the roughly 64 TRBV and fewer than 15 TRBJ segments identified across samples. COPE and FqMerger were used to merge the filtered high-quality paired reads into contigs. BLAST was used to align contigs to the IMGT TRBV, TRBD and TRBJ reference genes, and CDR3 was defined following IMGT. Clonotypes above 0.1% frequency were classified as highly expanded clones. Repertoire diversity was measured by Shannon entropy, and V-J evenness by the Gini coefficient. A clonotype was considered public if more than one individual shared it. TCRdb's own reprocessing of the public reads used fastp at Q25 and MiXCR and kept productive beta chains. Records with the same CDR3 protein are collapsed into one entry carrying the most frequent genes and DNA. The V and J calls were not made by the authors but by TCRdb's processing. The sample data list 450,000 or so distinct CDR3 sequences, and about 20% of these were observed just once. The ten biggest clones cover about 12% of the sample.

Study-wide findings and limitations: Sequencing and analysis were limited to the TCR beta chain. Because the primary lesion, thyroid tissue, could not be accessed, the study looked at peripheral blood alone. Compared with newly diagnosed patients, persistent Graves' disease patients had lower TCR Shannon entropy and fewer highly expanded clones, which suggests clonal expansion. Persistent patients shared more public clonotypes among themselves (around 3,000) than newly diagnosed patients did (approximately 970). As a limitation, the authors acknowledged that the small sample size may reduce accuracy. Preferential use of TRBV28, TRBJ1-2 and TRBJ2-5 was observed in persistent disease, whereas TRBV20-1 and TRBJ2-1 were favored in newly diagnosed disease.

This TCR came from a female donor with Graves disease. The chain couples TRBV7-2 to TRBJ1-5; the D gene is perhaps TRBD1, from 6 matching bases. This specimen consisted of peripheral blood mononuclear cells (PBMCs), obtained when the disease was refractory, from a patient treated with antithyroid drugs. The CDR3 corresponds to CASSQRGTSEPQHF. Here is the DNA: TGTGCCAGCAGCCAAAGGGGGACTTCAGAGCCCCAGCATTTT.